The 24 T cell receptor beta chains listed next were all sequenced from one sample in a study of blood T cell repertoires in COVID-19. TCRdb's table, derived via immunoSEQ multiplex PCR, lists solely in-frame clones and lacks some. The table has approximately 290,000 clones, about 90% seen once. The sequencing sample was made of peripheral blood. Receptors originate from a woman under 40 with COVID-19, enrolled during active disease.

The rearrangement uses TRBV6-5 and TRBJ1-2; D may be TRBD1 (5 bases). CDR3 length equals 14 residues. In germline, CDR1 is MNHEY, CDR2 SVGAGI. Between the trimmed V and J ends, which lost 2 bases and 10 bases, there was a span of 17 bases. CDR3 residues: CASSYAGPLQDYTF. In nucleotides, the CDR3 is TGTGCCAGCAGTTACGCGGGACCGCTGCAGGACTACACCTTC.

The rearrangement uses TRBV11-2 and TRBJ2-1; 7 bases map to TRBD1. V shed 2 bases and J 7 bases; nucleotides not matched to a gene: 14. Germline CDR1 SGHAT, CDR2 FQNNGV. The CDR3 consists of 17 residues. CDR3: CASSLPPPTGAGNEQFF. Written as DNA, the CDR3 is TGTGCCAGCAGCTTACCGCCGCCCACAGGGGCGGGTAATGAGCAGTTCTTC.

The chain links TRBV10-1 to TRBJ2-1; TRBD1 agrees at 7 bases. CDR3 size: 14 residues. V trimming: 6 bases; J trimming: 3 bases; junction bases outside the gene matches: 5. CDR1 and CDR2 (germline): WNHNN, SYGVQD (reference sequence). The CDR3 region is CASRSDRDYNEQFF. The CDR3 DNA sequence: TGCGCCAGCAGGTCTGACAGGGACTACAATGAGCAGTTCTTC.

This clone was seen only a few times. The chain carries TRBV7-6 and TRBJ1-2; tentatively, D is TRBD1 (5 bases). Germline V CDR1 and CDR2: SGHVS, FNYEAQ. The V gene lost 7 bases and the J gene lost 3 bases, with 18 bases spanning the gap. The CDR3 has 15 residues. The CDR3 region is CASTPLGRGDYGYTF. For the CDR3, the DNA is TGTGCCAGCACCCCCCTCGGGAGGGGAGACTATGGCTACACCTTC. Full variable domain (rest looked up from reference TRBV7-6 and TRBJ1-2): GAGVSQSPRYKVTKRGQDVALRCDPISGHVSLYWYRQALGQGPEFLTYFNYEAQQDKSGLPNDRFSAERPEGSISTLTIQRTEQRDSAMYRCASTPLGRGDYGYTFGSGTRLTVV.

The chain employs TRBV27 and TRBJ1-4; 10 bases map to TRBD1. With 8 bases clipped from V and 8 bases from J, the junction kept 5 bases outside the gene matches. CDR1 and CDR2 from the germline V gene are MNHEY and SMNVEV (reference sequence). The CDR3 loop spans 13 amino acids. The CDR3 loop is CASSGQGPEKLFF. In DNA, the CDR3 is TGTGCCAGCTCGGGACAGGGGCCCGAAAAACTGTTTTTT. Full variable domain (rest looked up from reference TRBV27 and TRBJ1-4): EAQVTQNPRYLITVTGKKLTVTCSQNMNHEYMSWYRQDPGLGLRQIYYSMNVEVTDKGDVPEGYKVSRKEKRNFPLILESPSPNQTSLYFCASSGQGPEKLFFGSGTQLSVL.

The chain is built from TRBV7-8 and TRBJ1-5; D is ambiguous. Trimming shortened V by 1 base and J by 9 bases, and 10 bases separated the two germline ends. The CDR3 contains 13 residues. In germline, CDR1 is SGHVS, CDR2 FQNEAQ. In DNA, the CDR3 is TGTGCCAGCAGCTTAGAGCGAGGTCGGCCCCAGCATTTT. The encoded protein is CASSLERGRPQHF.

V and J are TRBV7-2 and TRBJ2-7, with D possibly matching TRBD1 (6 bases). V was shortened by 0 bases and J by 2 bases, with 14 bases between the two germline ends. The CDR3 extends over 16 amino acids. CDR1 SGHTA and CDR2 FQGNSA come from the germline V gene. CDR3 coding DNA: TGTGCCAGCAGCTTAGCGTTTTTGGGGGCCCCCTACGAGCAGTACTTC. Translating gives CASSLAFLGAPYEQYF.

This clone was seen just once. The chain employs TRBV2 and TRBJ2-1, with 8 bases lining up with TRBD2. This CDR3 region has 16 residues. With V trimmed by 2 bases and J by 7 bases, 10 bases remained unmatched. Germline loops: CDR1 SNHLY, CDR2 FYNNEI. The CDR3 here is CASSENGLAIKNEQFF. The CDR3 nucleotides are TGTGCCAGCAGTGAAAATGGACTAGCAATAAAGAATGAGCAGTTCTTC. Supplemented by reference TRBV2 and TRBJ2-1, the full variable domain reads EPEVTQTPSHQVTQMGQEVILRCVPISNHLYFYWYRQILGQKVEFLVSFYNNEISEKSEIFDDQFSVERPDGSNFTLKIRSTKLEDSAMYFCASSENGLAIKNEQFFGPGTRLTVL.

This clone has only a few counts. The chain employs TRBV9 and TRBJ2-7; weak D call: TRBD2 (5 bases). V gave up 5 bases and J gave up 2 bases, with 17 bases separating them. The CDR3 spans 15 residues. Germline V gives CDR1 SGDLS, CDR2 YYNGEE. Here the CDR3 reads CASSYEGGGPYEQYF. The CDR3 region has the DNA TGTGCCAGCAGTTATGAGGGCGGCGGGCCCTACGAGCAGTACTTC. Combining the CDR3 with reference TRBV9 and TRBJ2-7 gives the whole variable domain DSGVTQTPKHLITATGQRVTLRCSPRSGDLSVYWYQQSLDQGLQFLIQYYNGEERAKGNILERFSAQQFPDLHSELNLSSLELGDSALYFCASSYEGGGPYEQYFGPGTRLTVT.

The genes are TRBV11-3 and TRBJ1-6; 8 positions agree with TRBD1. The CDR3 consists of 14 residues. Unmatched junction bases numbered 0, after V lost 1 base and J lost 7 bases. Per germline, CDR1 SGHNT and CDR2 YENEEA. The CDR3: CASSLGTGNSPLHF. The CDR3 coding sequence is TGTGCCAGCAGCTTAGGGACAGGGAATTCACCCCTCCACTTT.

The chain couples TRBV7-8 to TRBJ2-1, with 9 bases aligning to TRBD2. The CDR3 is 16 amino acids. V dropped 2 bases and J dropped 6; count of bases not matched to a gene: 8. CDR1 and CDR2 from the germline V gene are SGHVS and FQNEAQ. The CDR3 protein is CASSLSGGGARNEQFF. The CDR3 DNA sequence: TGTGCCAGCAGCTTATCGGGCGGGGGGGCCCGCAATGAGCAGTTCTTC. The whole variable domain, filled in from reference TRBV7-8 and TRBJ2-1, reads GAGVSQSPRYKVAKRGQDVALRCDPISGHVSLFWYQQALGQGPEFLTYFQNEAQLDKSGLPSDRFFAERPEGSVSTLKIQRTQQEDSAVYLCASSLSGGGARNEQFFGPGTRLTVL.

The genes are TRBV5-3 and TRBJ1-1; 9 bases are shared with TRBD1. TRBV5-3 is marked as an open reading frame, function uncertain. The J segment lost 3 bases and the V segment lost 4 bases, leaving 10 bases of the junction unmatched. The CDR3 is 16 residues long. The CDR3 DNA reads as TGTGCCAGAAGCCCCCGGGACAGGGAGTGGTACACTGAAGCTTTCTTT. This sequence encodes CARSPRDREWYTEAFF.

This clone was found once. The chain is built from TRBV6-5 and TRBJ2-1, with a tentative D call TRBD1 (6 bases). This CDR3 has 12 residues. Trimming left V 5 bases short and J 12 bases short, with 14 bases between. Germline V gene sequence: CDR1 MNHEY, CDR2 SVGAGI. The CDR3: CASSKRDIGQFF. Here the CDR3 DNA reads TGTGCCAGCAGTAAAAGGGACATCGGGCAGTTCTTC.

The rearrangement uses TRBV7-9 and TRBJ1-6, with TRBD1 identical over 10 bases. This CDR3 has 14 amino acids. V lost 6 bases and J lost 9; bases outside the gene matches: 5. CDR1 and CDR2 (germline): SEHNR, FQNEAQ (reference sequence). The CDR3 region has the DNA TGTGCCAGCAGTCTGGGACAGGGGATTTCACCCCTCCACTTT. The encoded protein is CASSLGQGISPLHF.

The gene calls are TRBV7-6 and TRBJ1-1; the match to TRBD1 covers 7 bases. Losses at the gene ends were 0 bases for V and 1 base for J; bases not matched to a gene: 2. Germline-derived CDR1 and CDR2 are SGHVS and FNYEAQ. The CDR3 sequence is 15 residues long. This CDR3 is CASSLAPGGNTEAFF. The CDR3 DNA reads TGTGCCAGCAGCTTAGCGCCAGGGGGGAACACTGAAGCTTTCTTT.

The chain links TRBV10-3 to TRBJ1-2; no definite D call. V gave up 4 bases and J gave up 3 bases, with 18 bases separating them. This CDR3 has 16 residues. CDR1 is ENHRY and CDR2 is SYGVKD in the germline V gene. As DNA, the CDR3 is TGTGCCATCAGTGGGAGAGGGTCTTCTTCCTACTATGGCTACACCTTC. Translation gives CAISGRGSSSYYGYTF.

This clone has a single count. The CDR3: CASSKGTPGQWNTEAFF. In nucleotides, the CDR3 is TGTGCCAGCAGCAAAGGGACGCCGGGACAGTGGAACACTGAAGCTTTCTTT. The chain employs TRBV7-6 and TRBJ1-1, with TRBD1 matching over 7 bases. CDR1 and CDR2 from the germline V gene are SGHVS and FNYEAQ. V gave up 5 bases and J gave up 1 base; unmatched junction bases: 13. The CDR3 spans 17 residues. The whole variable domain, remainder taken from reference TRBV7-6 and TRBJ1-1, is GAGVSQSPRYKVTKRGQDVALRCDPISGHVSLYWYRQALGQGPEFLTYFNYEAQQDKSGLPNDRFSAERPEGSISTLTIQRTEQRDSAMYRCASSKGTPGQWNTEAFFGQGTRLTVV.

The chain is built from TRBV7-8 and TRBJ2-7; D not certain. The CDR3 is made up of 14 amino acids. Germline V lookup: CDR1 SGHVS, CDR2 FQNEAQ. Trimming took 6 bases from V and 0 from J, leaving 12 bases between them. CDR3 bases: TGTGCCAGCAGTTTAAGACGGAGCTCCTACGAGCAGTACTTC. Translating it yields CASSLRRSSYEQYF.

In the case of this clone: The junction differs from germline at one of its ends, possibly a read error. The same CDR3 arises from other DNA sequences in this sample as well. The chain recombines TRBV4-1 with TRBJ2-5; 8 positions match TRBD2. This CDR3 is built from 15 residues. Germline CDR1 reads MGHRA; CDR2 reads YSYEKL. CDR3 nucleotides: TGTGCCAGCAGCCTCCCGACTAGCGCCTCGGAGACCCAGTACTTC. Amino acid sequence: CASSLPTSASETQYF.

The chain combines TRBV19 with TRBJ1-1; 9 bases map to TRBD1. The germline gives CDR1 LNHDA, CDR2 SQIVND (reference sequence). The ends lost 5 bases at V and 4 bases at J; junction bases unmatched: 5. This CDR3 is built from 14 residues. The CDR3 is CASSLGQGSTEAFF. The CDR3 DNA follows: TGTGCCAGTAGTCTAGGACAGGGGAGCACTGAAGCTTTCTTT.

J is TRBJ1-3 and V is TRBV5-5, with 7 bases lining up with TRBD1. Trimming at V came to 4 bases and at J to 0 bases, leaving 7 bases not matched to a gene. The CDR3 totals 16 residues. CDR1 is SGHKS, CDR2 YYEKEE, per germline (reference sequence). CDR3 nucleotides: TGTGCCAGCAGCCCTGGGACAGTGGCCTCTGGAAACACCATATATTTT. It translates to CASSPGTVASGNTIYF.

The chain is built from TRBV6-5 and TRBJ2-3; 10 bases are a match to TRBD2. Germline CDR1 MNHEY, CDR2 SVGAGI. Trimming at V came to 4 bases and at J to 6 bases, leaving 7 bases not matched to a gene. The CDR3 spans 15 residues. CDR3 in amino acids: CASSSRAGGPDTQYF. As DNA, the CDR3 is TGTGCCAGCAGTTCGCGAGCGGGGGGGCCTGATACGCAGTATTTT.

V gene TRBV6-1 combines with J gene TRBJ2-2; 9 bases match TRBD2. V dropped 2 bases and J dropped 5; count of bases not matched to a gene: 6. The germline V gene encodes CDR1 MNHNS and CDR2 SASEGT. This CDR3 spans 16 amino acids. The DNA for the CDR3 is TGTGCCAGCAGTGAACAATTAGCGGGGGTAACCGGGGAGCTGTTTTTT. Translating gives CASSEQLAGVTGELFF.

This sequence joins TRBV21-1 and TRBJ2-1; the table names TRBD2, a call not compared with the DNA. TRBV21-1 is described as a pseudogene. This CDR3 has 14 residues. The CDR3 DNA reads as TGTGCCAGCACCGGGGTGCCTAAAAACAATGAGCAGTTCTTC. This translates into CASTGVPKNNEQFF.